This TCR beta chain appears in the sequencing data of a study of shared clonotypes between healthy human individuals. In the original processing: ImmunoSEQ yielded junction-only sequences lacking quality scores, so filtering differed. Generated by immunoSEQ multiplex PCR, the TCRdb table keeps only in-frame clones and is missing some. V and J calls and clone size are copied from that table; D and trimming were computed from the DNA. Among millions of clones listed, roughly 96% were seen once. Points on this clone: The antigen is undetermined.

Study results and caveats: Lower generation probabilities were found for non-shared clonotypes than for those shared by all four donors. Several donors shared around 5% of their naive CD4 clonotypes.

V was cut by 3 bases and J by 4 bases, with 12 bases left in between. Germline V gene lookup returns CDR1 SQVTM and CDR2 ANQGSEA. The CDR3 totals 13 residues. Sequences were obtained from naive CD4+ T cells sorted from blood. Sample subset: CD45RA+ positively selected. The chain carries TRBV29-1 and TRBJ1-1; tentatively, D is TRBD1 (5 bases). The clonotype originates from a man between 18 and 35 years old in good health. DNA for the CDR3: TGCAGCGTTGACTTGGGGGGAAGCACTGAAGCTTTCTTT. It yields the protein CSVDLGGSTEAFF.